This is a list of T cell receptor beta chains from one sample in a study of blood T cell repertoires in COVID-19. Only in-frame clones appear in the TCRdb table, and some are missing; sequencing was by immunoSEQ multiplex PCR. The sample includes around 300,000 clones, around 88% of them seen just once. The sequenced sample was peripheral blood. The receptor set was obtained from a woman in her 30s who had recovered from COVID-19. CDR3s include the opening cysteine and the closing phenylalanine or tryptophan. D genes are given only for firm matches. Size is stated for part of the rows, as once, few or many counts, or as a class when the clone is expanded.

d_gene,abundance,j_gene,v_gene,CDR3nt,CDR3aa
-,-,TRBJ2-7,TRBV21-1,TGTGCCAGCAGCATGGGCAGACCTTACGAGCAGTACTTC,CASSMGRPYEQYF
-,-,TRBJ2-7,TRBV7-2,TGTGCCAGCAGCCCCTCGAGGATCTACGAGCAGTACTTC,CASSPSRIYEQYF
TRBD2,once,TRBJ2-1,TRBV19,TGTGCCAGTAAGCATACGGGAGGGTACAATGAGCAGTTCTTC,CASKHTGGYNEQFF
-,-,TRBJ2-5,TRBV21-1,TGTGCCAGCAGCAAACCATGTATTGGCGGGAGGGAAGAGACCCAGTACTTC,CASSKPCIGGREETQYF
TRBD2,-,TRBJ2-3,TRBV4-1,TGCGCCAGCAGCCAAGTAGCGGGGGGGCCTGGAGATACGCAGTATTTT,CASSQVAGGPGDTQYF
-,-,TRBJ2-1,TRBV7-2,TGTGCCAGCAGCTCGACTACGTCCTCCAATGAGCAGTTCTTC,CASSSTTSSNEQFF
TRBD1,-,TRBJ1-2,TRBV5-1,TGCGCCAGCAGACAAGGGACAGGGGGCGCGATCGGCTATGGCTACACCTTC,CASRQGTGGAIGYGYTF
-,-,TRBJ2-1,TRBV19,TGTGCCAGTAGTATCTGGGGGCCAAATGAGCAGTTCTTC,CASSIWGPNEQFF
TRBD1,-,TRBJ2-2,TRBV15,TGTGCCACCAGCAGGGGAAGACAGGGGACCGGGGAGCTGTTTTTT,CATSRGRQGTGELFF
TRBD2,-,TRBJ2-5,TRBV4-2,TGTGCCAGCAGCCCAGAGGGAGGGAAAGAGACCCAGTACTTC,CASSPEGGKETQYF
TRBD2,-,TRBJ2-3,TRBV7-2,TGTGCCAGCAGCCTTAGCGGGGGGGCGGCAGATACGCAGTATTTT,CASSLSGGAADTQYF
TRBD2,once,TRBJ2-1,TRBV4-2,TGTGCCAGCAGCCAGAACCCCCCGAGCGGGATGATCTCCTACAATGAGCAGTTCTTC,CASSQNPPSGMISYNEQFF
-,-,TRBJ2-7,TRBV7-2,TGTGCCAGCAGCTTAGTCGGGTACGAGCAGTACTTC,CASSLVGYEQYF
-,-,TRBJ1-2,TRBV4-3,TGCGCCAGCAGCCAAGAGGGGGGGATCGGAAACTATGGCTACACCTTC,CASSQEGGIGNYGYTF
-,-,TRBJ1-1,TRBV29-1,TGCAGCGTTGAGGGGACAACCACGAACACTGAAGCTTTCTTT,CSVEGTTTNTEAFF